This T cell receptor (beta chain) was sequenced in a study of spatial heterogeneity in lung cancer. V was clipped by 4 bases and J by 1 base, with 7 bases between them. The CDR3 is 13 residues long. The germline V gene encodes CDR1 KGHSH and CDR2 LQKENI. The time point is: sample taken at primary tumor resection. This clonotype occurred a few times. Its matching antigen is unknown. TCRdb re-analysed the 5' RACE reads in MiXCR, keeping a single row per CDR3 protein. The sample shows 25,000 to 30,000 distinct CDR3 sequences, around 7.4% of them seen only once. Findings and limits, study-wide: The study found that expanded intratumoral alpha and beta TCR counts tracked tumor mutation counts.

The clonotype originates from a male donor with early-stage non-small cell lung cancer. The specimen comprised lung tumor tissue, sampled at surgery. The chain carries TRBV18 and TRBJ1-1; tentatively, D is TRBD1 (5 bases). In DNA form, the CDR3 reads TGTGCCAGCTCACAGGACAAGAACACTGAAGCTTTCTTT. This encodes CASSQDKNTEAFF.